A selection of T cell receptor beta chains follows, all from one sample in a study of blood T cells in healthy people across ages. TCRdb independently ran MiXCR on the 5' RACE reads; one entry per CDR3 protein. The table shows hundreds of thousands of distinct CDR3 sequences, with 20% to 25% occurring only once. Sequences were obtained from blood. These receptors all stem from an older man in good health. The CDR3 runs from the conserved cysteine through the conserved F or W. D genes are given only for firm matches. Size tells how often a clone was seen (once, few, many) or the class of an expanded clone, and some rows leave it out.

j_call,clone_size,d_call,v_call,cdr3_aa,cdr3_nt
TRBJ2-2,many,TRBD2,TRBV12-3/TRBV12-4,CASTSGRETGELFF,TGTGCCAGCACCAGCGGGAGAGAAACCGGGGAGCTGTTTTTT
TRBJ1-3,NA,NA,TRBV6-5,CASSYSTGSGNTIYF,TGTGCCAGCAGTTACTCCACCGGGTCAGGAAACACCATATATTTT
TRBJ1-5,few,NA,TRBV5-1,CASSLWQDQPQHF,TGCGCCAGCAGCTTGTGGCAGGATCAGCCCCAGCATTTT
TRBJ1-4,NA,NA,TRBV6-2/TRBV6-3,CASSYTPGREKLFF,TGTGCCAGCAGTTACACCCCAGGGAGAGAAAAACTGTTTTTT
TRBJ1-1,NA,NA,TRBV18,CASSPLQGSDTEAFF,TGTGCCAGCTCACCTCTACAGGGTTCTGACACTGAAGCTTTCTTT
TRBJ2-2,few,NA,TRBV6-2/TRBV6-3,CASMVGLSTGELFF,TGTGCCAGCATGGTGGGACTCAGCACCGGGGAGCTGTTTTTT
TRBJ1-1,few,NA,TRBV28,CASSIHRVGGTEAFF,TGTGCCAGCAGTATTCACAGGGTCGGCGGCACTGAAGCTTTCTTT
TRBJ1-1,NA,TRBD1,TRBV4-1,CASSPDREGPRAFF,TGCGCCAGCAGCCCGGACAGGGAGGGACCGCGGGCTTTCTTT
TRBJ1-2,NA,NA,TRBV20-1,CSARVFSYGYTF,TGCAGTGCTAGAGTTTTCTCCTATGGCTACACCTTC
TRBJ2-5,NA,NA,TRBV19,CASSIEWQQETQYF,TGTGCCAGTAGTATAGAATGGCAGCAAGAGACCCAGTACTTC
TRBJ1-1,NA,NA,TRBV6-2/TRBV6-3,CASSYSQGLNTEAFF,TGTGCCAGCAGTTACTCGCAGGGACTGAACACTGAAGCTTTCTTT